The T cell receptor (beta chain) described here comes from a study of T cell repertoires in cytomegalovirus infection. The CDR3 length is 12 residues. Trimming took off 0 bases at V and 8 bases at J, with 8 bases between the two ends. Germline V gene sequence: CDR1 SGHDT, CDR2 YYEEEE. This clonotype was observed many times. Its target is unknown. TCRdb recomputed calls from the reads with MiXCR, one row per CDR3 protein. The table records approximately 910,000 distinct CDR3 sequences, roughly 30% of them present only once. Whole-study results and caveats: CMV-specific TCR beta clonotypes restricted by HLA-C were the ones dominating the ex vivo response. Based on cumulative public TCR beta family frequency, carriers of CMV plus the relevant HLA were identified.

The chain couples TRBV5-6 to TRBJ1-1, with D unresolved. The TCR sequence derives from a human donor in good health (CMV status not recorded). Some clones in this sample may be carry-over from other donors' samples. Here the sequenced sample was cultured CD8+ T cells from PBMCs, taken from culture after CMV antigen stimulation. CDR3 in DNA: TGTGCCAGCAGCTTGGTGGCAGCGGAAGCTTTCTTT. This encodes CASSLVAAEAFF.